Reported below is one TCR beta chain. Its target is unknown. The CDR3 end falls 3 residues outside the read, so it is completed with the germline J gene. The sample comes from a study of T cells in women clearing cervical HPV infection. Whole-study findings and limits: Repertoire richness, not evenness, was significantly elevated in CIN3+ cases versus controls. TRBV6-7 relative abundance averaged approximately 0.11% in cases and less than 0.2% in controls. Combining TCR richness with V gene abundances gave around 0.83 AUC.

V was pared by 1 base and J by 9 bases, with 6 bases of the junction left unmatched. The CDR3 spans 16 residues. Germline assignment: CDR1 SGHVS and CDR2 FQNEAQ. Some clones are missing from TCRdb's copy, which holds only in-frame ones; the method was immunoSEQ multiplex PCR. The sample's table shows about 36,000 clones. This clonotype was sampled from a woman between 18 and 69 years old with a cervical HPV16 infection that either progressed to CIN3+ or cleared (not recorded which). The gene calls are TRBV7-8 and TRBJ1-6; 10 bases are shared with TRBD1. The material sequenced was blood buffy coat. The CDR3 spells CASSLVWDRGISPLHF. The CDR3 DNA, read in part, is TGTGCCAGCAGCTTAGTGTGGGACAGGGGCATTTCACCC.